This T cell receptor (beta chain) derives from a study of shared clonotypes between healthy human individuals. Overall study context: Each donor's CD8 memory used one plate, CD8 naive two, each CD4 subset three. Study results and limitations: Estimated clonotype richness was generally higher in naive than memory subsets.

This clone has just one count. Its antigen remains unidentified. The sample contains more than one DNA sequence encoding this CDR3. Using immunoSEQ multiplex PCR, the repertoire was profiled, and TCRdb retains in-frame clones only, with some absent. Among some 2 million clones listed, about 95% were seen once. Only CD45RO-negative cells positively selected for CCR7 counted as naive CD8 cells, so terminally differentiated effector memory CD45RA+ cells were excluded. All the donors were Caucasian adults who lived in Nashville, Tennessee. Sequencing used naive CD8+ T cells sorted from blood. The clonotype originates from a young man in good health.

The CDR3 here is CASSLLGATEAFF. The CDR3 region has the DNA TGTGCCAGCAGTTTATTGGGGGCCACTGAAGCTTTCTTT. The V call is TRBV27, the J call TRBJ1-1; weak D call: TRBD1 (6 bases). In germline, CDR1 is MNHEY, CDR2 SMNVEV (reference sequence). This CDR3 contains 13 residues. V was shortened by 1 base and J by 4 bases, with 7 bases between the two germline ends.